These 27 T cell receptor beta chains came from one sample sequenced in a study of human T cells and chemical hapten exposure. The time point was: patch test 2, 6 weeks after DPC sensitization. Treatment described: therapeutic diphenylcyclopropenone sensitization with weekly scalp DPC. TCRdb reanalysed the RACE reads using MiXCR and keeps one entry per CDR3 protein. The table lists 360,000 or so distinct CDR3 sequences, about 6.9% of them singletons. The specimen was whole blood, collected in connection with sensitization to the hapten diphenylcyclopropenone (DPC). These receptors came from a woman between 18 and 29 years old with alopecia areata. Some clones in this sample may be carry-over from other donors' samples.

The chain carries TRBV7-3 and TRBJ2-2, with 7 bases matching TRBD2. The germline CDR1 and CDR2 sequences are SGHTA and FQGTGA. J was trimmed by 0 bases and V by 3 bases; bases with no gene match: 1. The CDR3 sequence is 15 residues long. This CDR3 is CASSLGLTNTGELFF. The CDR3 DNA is TGTGCCAGCAGCTTGGGACTAACGAACACCGGGGAGCTGTTTTTT.

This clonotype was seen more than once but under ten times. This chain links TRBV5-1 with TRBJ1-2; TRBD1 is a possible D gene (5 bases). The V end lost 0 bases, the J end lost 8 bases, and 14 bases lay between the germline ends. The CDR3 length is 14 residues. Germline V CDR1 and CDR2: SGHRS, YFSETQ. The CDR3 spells CASSLVSGPLGYTF. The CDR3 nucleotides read TGCGCCAGCAGCTTGGTTTCAGGGCCCCTAGGCTACACCTTC.

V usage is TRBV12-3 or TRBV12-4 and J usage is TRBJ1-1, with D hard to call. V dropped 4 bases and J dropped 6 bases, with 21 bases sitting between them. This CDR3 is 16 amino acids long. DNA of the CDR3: TGTGCCAGCAGTTCTTTGCGCAGGCGGGTATACCCTGAAGCTTTCTTT. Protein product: CASSSLRRRVYPEAFF.

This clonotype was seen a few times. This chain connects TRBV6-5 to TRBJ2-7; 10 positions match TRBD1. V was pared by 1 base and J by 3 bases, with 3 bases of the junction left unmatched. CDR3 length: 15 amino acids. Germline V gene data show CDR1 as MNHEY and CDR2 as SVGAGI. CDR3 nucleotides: TGTGCCAGCAGTTACTTGACAGGGGGCGGCTACGAGCAGTACTTC. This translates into CASSYLTGGGYEQYF.

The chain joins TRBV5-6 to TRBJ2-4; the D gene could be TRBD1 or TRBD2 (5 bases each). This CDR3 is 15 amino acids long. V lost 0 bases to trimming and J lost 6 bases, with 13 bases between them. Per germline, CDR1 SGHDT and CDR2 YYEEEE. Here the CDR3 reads CASSLGGWGANIQYF. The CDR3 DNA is TGTGCCAGCAGCTTGGGGGGCTGGGGAGCAAACATTCAGTACTTC.

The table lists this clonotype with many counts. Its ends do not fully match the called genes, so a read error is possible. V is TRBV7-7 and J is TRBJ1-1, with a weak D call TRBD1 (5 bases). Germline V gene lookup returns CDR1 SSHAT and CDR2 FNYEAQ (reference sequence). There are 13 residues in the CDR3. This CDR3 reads CASSLGEDTEAFF. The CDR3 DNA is TGTGCTAGCAGCTTGGGGGAGGACACTGAAGCTTTCTTT.

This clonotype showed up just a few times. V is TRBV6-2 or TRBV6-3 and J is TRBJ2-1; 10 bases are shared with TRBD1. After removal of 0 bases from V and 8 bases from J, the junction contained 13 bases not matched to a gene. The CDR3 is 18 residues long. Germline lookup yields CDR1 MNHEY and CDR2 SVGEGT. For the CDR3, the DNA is TGTGCCAGCAGTTACTCCGAGGATCGGGACAGGGGTTTGGATGAGCAGTTCTTC. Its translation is CASSYSEDRDRGLDEQFF.

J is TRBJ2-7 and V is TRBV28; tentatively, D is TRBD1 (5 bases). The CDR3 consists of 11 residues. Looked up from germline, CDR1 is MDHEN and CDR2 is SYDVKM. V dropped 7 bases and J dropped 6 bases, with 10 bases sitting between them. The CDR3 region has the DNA TGTGCCAGCACCGACAGTACCGAGCAGTACTTC. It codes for CASTDSTEQYF.

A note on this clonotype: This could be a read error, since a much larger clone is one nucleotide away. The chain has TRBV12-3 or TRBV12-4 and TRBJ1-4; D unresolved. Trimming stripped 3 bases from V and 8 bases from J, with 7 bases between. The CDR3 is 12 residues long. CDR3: CASSLGKEKLFF. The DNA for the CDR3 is TGTGCCAGCAGTTTGGGCAAGGAAAAACTGTTTTTT.

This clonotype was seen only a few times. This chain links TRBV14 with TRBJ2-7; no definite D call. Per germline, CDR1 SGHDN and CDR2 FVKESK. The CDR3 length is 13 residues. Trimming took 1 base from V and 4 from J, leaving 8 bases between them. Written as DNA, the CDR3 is TGTGCCAGCAGCCAAGGACTGCTGTACGAGCAGTACTTC. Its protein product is CASSQGLLYEQYF.

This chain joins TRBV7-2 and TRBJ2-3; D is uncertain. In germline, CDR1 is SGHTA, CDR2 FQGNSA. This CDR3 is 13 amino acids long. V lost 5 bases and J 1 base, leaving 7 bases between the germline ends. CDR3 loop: CTSSPVRTDTQYF. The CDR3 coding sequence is TGTACCAGCAGCCCAGTTCGCACAGATACGCAGTATTTT.

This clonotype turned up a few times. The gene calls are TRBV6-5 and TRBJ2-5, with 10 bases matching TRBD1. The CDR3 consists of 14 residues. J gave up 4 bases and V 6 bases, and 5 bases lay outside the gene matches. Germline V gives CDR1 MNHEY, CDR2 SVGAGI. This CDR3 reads CASSRQGARETQYF. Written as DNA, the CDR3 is TGTGCCAGCAGCCGACAGGGGGCTAGAGAGACCCAGTACTTC.

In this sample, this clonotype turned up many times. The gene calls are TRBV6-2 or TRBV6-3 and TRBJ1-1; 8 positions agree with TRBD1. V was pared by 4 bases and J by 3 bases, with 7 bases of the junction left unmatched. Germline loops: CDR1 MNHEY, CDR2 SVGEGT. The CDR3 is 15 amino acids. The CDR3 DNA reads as TGTGCCAGCAGTTTTCAGGGGGCTGGTTACACTGAAGCTTTCTTT. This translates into CASSFQGAGYTEAFF.

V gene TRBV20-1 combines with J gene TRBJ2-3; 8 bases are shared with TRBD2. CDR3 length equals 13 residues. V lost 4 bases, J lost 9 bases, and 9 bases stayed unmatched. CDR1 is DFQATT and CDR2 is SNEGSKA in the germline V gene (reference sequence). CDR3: CSANFGGARTQYF. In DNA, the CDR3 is TGCAGTGCTAATTTCGGGGGGGCCAGGACGCAGTATTTT.

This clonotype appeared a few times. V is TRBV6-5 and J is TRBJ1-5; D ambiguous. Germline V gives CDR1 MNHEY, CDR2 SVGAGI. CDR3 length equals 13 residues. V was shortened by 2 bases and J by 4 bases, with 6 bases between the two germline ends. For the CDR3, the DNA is TGTGCCAGCAGTTACGCAGAAAATCAGCCCCAGCATTTT. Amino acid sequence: CASSYAENQPQHF.

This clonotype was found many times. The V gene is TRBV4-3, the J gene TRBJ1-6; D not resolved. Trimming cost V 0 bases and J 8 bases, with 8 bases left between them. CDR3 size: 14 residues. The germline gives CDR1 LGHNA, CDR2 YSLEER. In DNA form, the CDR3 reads TGCGCCAGCAGCCAAGATTACGGGGATTCACCCCTCCACTTT. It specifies CASSQDYGDSPLHF.

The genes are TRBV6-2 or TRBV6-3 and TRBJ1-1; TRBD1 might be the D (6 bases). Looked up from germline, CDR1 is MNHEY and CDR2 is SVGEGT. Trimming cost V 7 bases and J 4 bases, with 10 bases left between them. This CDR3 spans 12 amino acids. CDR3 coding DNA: TGTGCCAGCACACGGGGGCCCACTGAAGCTTTCTTT. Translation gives CASTRGPTEAFF.

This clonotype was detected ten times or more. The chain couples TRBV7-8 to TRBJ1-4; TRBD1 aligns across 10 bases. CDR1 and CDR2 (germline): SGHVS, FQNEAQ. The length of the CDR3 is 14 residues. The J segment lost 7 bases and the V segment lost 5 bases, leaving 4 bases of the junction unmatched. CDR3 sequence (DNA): TGTGCCAGCAGCGTCAGACAGGGGGCTGAAAAACTGTTTTTT. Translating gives CASSVRQGAEKLFF.

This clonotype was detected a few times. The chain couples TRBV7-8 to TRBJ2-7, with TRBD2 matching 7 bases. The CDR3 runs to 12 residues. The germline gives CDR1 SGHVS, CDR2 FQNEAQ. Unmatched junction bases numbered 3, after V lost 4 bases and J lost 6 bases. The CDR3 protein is CASSSLAPEQYF. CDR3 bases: TGTGCCAGCAGCTCACTAGCGCCCGAGCAGTACTTC.

The CDR3 sequence is CASSIQDAGPNEQFF. The CDR3 DNA is TGTGCCAGTAGTATCCAGGACGCCGGGCCTAATGAGCAGTTCTTC. This rearrangement joins TRBV19 to TRBJ2-1; D gene ambiguous. Deletions cut 3 bases from V and 7 bases from J, with 16 bases between. Germline V gene sequence: CDR1 LNHDA, CDR2 SQIVND (reference sequence). The CDR3 runs to 15 residues.

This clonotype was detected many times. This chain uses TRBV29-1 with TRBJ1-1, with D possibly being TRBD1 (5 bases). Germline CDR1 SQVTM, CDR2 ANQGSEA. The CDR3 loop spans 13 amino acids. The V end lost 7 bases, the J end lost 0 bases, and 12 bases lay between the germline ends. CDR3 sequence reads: CSAMGLVNTEAFF. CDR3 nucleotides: TGCAGCGCCATGGGACTTGTGAACACTGAAGCTTTCTTT.

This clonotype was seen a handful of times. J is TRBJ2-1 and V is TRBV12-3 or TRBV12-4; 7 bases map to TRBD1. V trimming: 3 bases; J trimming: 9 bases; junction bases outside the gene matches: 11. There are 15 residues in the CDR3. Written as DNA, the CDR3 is TGTGCCAGCAGTTTGACAGGAAGACAGGGCGGTGAGCAGTTCTTC. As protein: CASSLTGRQGGEQFF.

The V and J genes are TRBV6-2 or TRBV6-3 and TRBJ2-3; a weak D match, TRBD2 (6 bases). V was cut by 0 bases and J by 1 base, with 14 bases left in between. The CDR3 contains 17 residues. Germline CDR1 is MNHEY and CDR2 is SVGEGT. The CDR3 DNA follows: TGTGCCAGCAGTTACTCCGCTGGCGGGGCAGGCACAGATACGCAGTATTTT. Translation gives CASSYSAGGAGTDTQYF.

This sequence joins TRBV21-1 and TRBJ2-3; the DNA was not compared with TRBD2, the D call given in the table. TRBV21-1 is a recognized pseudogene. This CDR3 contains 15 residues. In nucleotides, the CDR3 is TGTGCCAGCAGCAAATTCGTGGAGCGGGCAGATACGCAGTATTTT. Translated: CASSKFVERADTQYF.

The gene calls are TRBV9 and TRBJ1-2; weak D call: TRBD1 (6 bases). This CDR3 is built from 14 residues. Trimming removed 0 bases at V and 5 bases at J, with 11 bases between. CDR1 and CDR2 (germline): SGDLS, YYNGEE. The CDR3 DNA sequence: TGTGCCAGCAGCGTAGATACAGGGCGGTATGGCTACACCTTC. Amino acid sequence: CASSVDTGRYGYTF.

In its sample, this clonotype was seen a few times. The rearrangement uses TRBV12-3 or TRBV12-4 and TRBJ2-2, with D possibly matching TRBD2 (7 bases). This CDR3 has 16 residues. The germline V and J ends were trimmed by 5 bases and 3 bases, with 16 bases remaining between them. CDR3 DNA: TGTGCCAGCAGTCCAGCAGGGGAGGGTTACACCGGGGAGCTGTTTTTT. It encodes CASSPAGEGYTGELFF.

CDR3 DNA sequence: TGTGCCAGCAGCGCACCAGGCGGGGGGTCATACAATGAGCAGTTCTTC. It is translated as CASSAPGGGSYNEQFF. J is TRBJ2-1 and V is TRBV9; 8 positions agree with TRBD2. CDR3 length: 16 amino acids. Germline CDR1 and CDR2: SGDLS and YYNGEE. J lost 4 bases, V lost 3 bases, and 9 bases had no gene match.